The source of this TCR beta chain is a study of T cell responses to AZD1222 COVID-19 vaccine. Study at large: Pooled samples include second doses given at about 4 or 12 weeks. Study results and caveats: Targeting of unmutated variant regions was reportedly seen in nearly half of spike-specific TCRs. The sample set comprised mostly white British donors with more females, and clonal diversity was possibly underestimated.

Clones were sequenced by immunoSEQ multiplex PCR, and TCRdb holds only the in-frame ones, with some missing. The sample has 95,000 to 150,000 clones, roughly 88% seen once. V lost 4 bases to trimming and J lost 3 bases, with 12 bases between them. This CDR3 has 14 residues. Per the germline V gene, CDR1 is MNHEY and CDR2 is SMNVEV (reference sequence). About this clone itself: What it binds is not known.

The sequences come from peripheral blood, collected on day 0 of AZD1222 vaccination. The source is an adult in good health. The rearrangement uses TRBV27 and TRBJ1-2; D gene unclear. The CDR3 protein is CASSSGSGHYGYTF. For the CDR3, the DNA is TGTGCCAGCAGTTCTGGCAGCGGGCACTATGGCTACACCTTC.